This TCR beta chain was captured in a study of PD-1 blockade in classical Hodgkin lymphoma (dated by TCRdb to between 2020 and 2021). A note on the overall study: Nivolumab dosing was 3 mg/kg intravenously every 2 weeks, continuing until either disease progression or unacceptable toxicity. The study used TCR beta sequencing and CyTOF to define a peripheral blood immune signature of response to PD-1 blockade in classical Hodgkin lymphoma. The paper as a whole reports these results and caveats: A significant rise by C4D1 was seen in CD4+ but not CD8+ TCR diversity (p=0.0027 vs p=0.16), with the rise being most apparent in complete responders (p=0.02). Lower diversity was observed in patients in whom nivolumab was started less than 1 year after ASCT, and these patients were excluded from later analyses so that confounding by immune reconstitution would be avoided. Baseline diversity similar to that of newly diagnosed patients was observed in trial patients achieving complete response, whereas significantly lower diversity was observed in partial responders and progressors. The study was limited to a single clinical trial cohort, and causes of repertoire differences, possibly disease activity or prior therapy, remained undefined. Baseline TCR diversity was reported to be lower in newly diagnosed patients than in healthy donors and to be lower still in relapsed/refractory patients.

This sample's time point label indicates: cycle 4 day 1 (C4D1), after five to seven weeks of nivolumab. Relapse after autologous stem cell transplantation had occurred in all trial patients, and cohorts A, B and C were distinguished by prior brentuximab vedotin exposure. A Miltenyi CD8+ T cell isolation kit was used for magnetic negative selection to purify CD8+ T cells from thawed PBMCs. A total of over 55 patients with relapsed/refractory classical Hodgkin lymphoma made up the trial cohort, and each patient's best overall response was complete response, partial response or progressive disease. In the multi-cohort phase II CheckMate 205 trial, trial patients received single-agent nivolumab. An independent review committee assessed best overall response by applying the 2007 International Working Group response criteria. Trial PBMCs were obtained immediately prior to nivolumab initiation (C1D1) and on therapy at cycle 2 day 1 and cycle 4 day 1. Peripheral blood was collected in 8 mL Vacutainer Cell Preparation Tubes, from which PBMCs were isolated by centrifugation and then cryopreserved. Purified CD4+ and CD8+ fractions were prepared only for cases in which an additional PBMC sample was available. Magnetically labelled cells were depleted on LS columns in a quadroMACS separator, and the flow-through was collected as the purified fraction.

Genomic DNA was isolated using the Qiagen DNeasy kit from unsorted PBMCs as well as from negatively selected CD4+ and CD8+ fractions. Using primers that anneal to V and J segments, immunoSEQ multiplex PCR amplified the TCR beta CDR3 regions. A synthetic immune receptor repertoire was used to minimize amplification bias, and remaining bias was computationally removed after sequencing. Processing in the source paper ran as follows. Repertoire diversity was quantified as the Shannon entropy index using custom Python scripts. Unsorted, CD4+ and CD8+ repertoires were analyzed separately, except for combined analyses in which CD4+ and CD8+ sequences were merged in silico. Clonal expansion was defined as at least a 2-fold frequency increase after treatment relative to C1D1, with a pseudocount of 0.5 for undetected baseline clones. Clones with 0 or 1 copy at C1D1 were classified as singleton clones, and clones with 2 or more copies were classified as non-singleton clones. Clones expanded in unsorted samples were assigned a CD4+, CD8+ or unknown annotation through matching of protein sequences in sorted samples from the same patient. Wilcoxon tests on paired samples were used to test changes in diversity from C1D1 to C4D1. The clones in this table, taken by TCRdb from immuneACCESS, are in-frame only. Not every clone is retained; where verified, under half of the shortfall comes from an unresolved V gene, and the cause of the rest is unknown. The DNA was the basis for D and trimming; V, J and clone size are from that table. The sample table contains approximately 9,900 clones; only one count was recorded for 70% to 80% of them. The top ten hold 9.5% to 13% of the sample.

This clone was seen a handful of times. Its antigen is unknown. Per-nucleotide qualities are absent, and no much larger clonotype sits a single base away. Source: CD8+ T cells from blood, taken before the fourth cycle of nivolumab. This sequence was found in a human donor with classical Hodgkin lymphoma.

The DNA is TGTGCCAGCGGAGGCACAGGGGATCGCGAGCAGTACTTC. Its protein is CASGGTGDREQYF. The chain is encoded by TRBV7-9 joined to TRBJ2-7; 7 junctional bases match TRBD1. Relative to germline, V is missing 8 bases and J is missing 6 bases, with 10 bases of the junction outside any gene match. For CDR1 and CDR2, the germline V gene (reference sequence) lists SEHNR and FQNEAQ. Including cysteine and phenylalanine, the CDR3 has 13 amino acids. Here the CDR3 DNA is all that survives: 39 bases in frame from base 1. The full variable domain, completed from the reference TRBV7-9 and TRBJ2-7 proteins outside the CDR3, reads DTGVSQNPRHKITKRGQNVTFRCDPISEHNRLYWYRQTLGQGPEFLTYFQNEAQLEKSRLLSDRFSAERPKGSFSTLEIQRTEQGDSAMYLCASGGTGDREQYFGPGTRLTVT.